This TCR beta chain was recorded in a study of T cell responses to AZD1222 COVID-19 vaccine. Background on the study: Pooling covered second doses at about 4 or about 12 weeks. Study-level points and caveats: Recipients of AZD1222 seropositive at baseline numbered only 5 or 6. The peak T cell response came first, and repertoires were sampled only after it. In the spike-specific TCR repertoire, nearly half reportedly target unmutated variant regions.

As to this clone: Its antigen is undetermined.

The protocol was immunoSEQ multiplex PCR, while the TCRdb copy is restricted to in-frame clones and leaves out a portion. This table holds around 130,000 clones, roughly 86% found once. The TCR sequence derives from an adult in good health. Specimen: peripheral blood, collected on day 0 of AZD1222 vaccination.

CDR3 loop: CASSKGAPRGGGETQYF. CDR3 bases: TGTGCCAGCAGCAAAGGGGCCCCCAGGGGGGGCGGTGAGACCCAGTACTTC. V is TRBV21-1 and J is TRBJ2-5. TRBV21-1 is an annotated pseudogene. The CDR3 runs 17 residues.